The text below deals with one T cell receptor (beta chain). This sample stems from a study of blood T cell repertoires in COVID-19. Profiling relied on immunoSEQ multiplex PCR, and the TCRdb table lists in-frame clones only, not all of them. This sample has 400,000 to 550,000 clones; roughly nine tenths occur once, and the top ten carry almost 2%. The CDR3 has 16 amino acids. Germline assignment: CDR1 MNHEY and CDR2 SMNVEV (reference sequence). With V trimmed by 5 bases and J by 2 bases, 9 bases remained unmatched. The gene calls are TRBV27 and TRBJ2-3; 8 bases map to TRBD2. Sequencing was carried out using PBMCs or T cells enriched from blood (not recorded which). The TCR originated in a woman under 30 with acute COVID-19. As DNA, the CDR3 is TGTGCCAGCAGTCCCTCGGGGCGGGGGGTCACAGATACGCAGTATTTT. Encoded protein: CASSPSGRGVTDTQYF.